What follows are 27 T cell receptor beta chains derived from one specimen sequenced in a study of blood T cells in healthy people across ages. A J-beta primer mix and a sample-barcoded 5' primer were used in a second PCR of about 7 to 12 cycles. TCRdb redid the calling of the 5' RACE reads with MiXCR, one entry per CDR3 protein. The top ten hold about a fifth of the sample, which has hundreds of thousands of distinct CDR3 sequences, under 45% seen once. Input material: blood. Source of these receptors: a man aged 60 to 69 in good health.

A remark on this clonotype: A read error may be the cause here, since a much bigger clone is one base away. The genes are TRBV29-1 and TRBJ2-7; D may be TRBD1 or TRBD2 (5 bases each). The CDR3 spans 13 residues. Trimming shortened V by 3 bases and J by 3 bases, and 12 bases separated the two germline ends. Germline CDR1 and CDR2: SQVTM and ANQGSEA. CDR3 in DNA: TGCAGCGTTGAGAGGGGCAACGACTACGAGCAGTACTTC. This sequence encodes CSVERGNDYEQYF.

The V call is TRBV6-5, the J call TRBJ1-1; D call uncertain. Germline values: CDR1 MNHEY, CDR2 SVGAGI. There are 15 residues in the CDR3. The ends were cut back, 2 bases at V and 5 bases at J, with 15 bases in the middle. The CDR3 here is CASSYTPKTVTEAFF. As DNA, the CDR3 is TGTGCCAGCAGTTACACCCCTAAAACAGTGACTGAAGCTTTCTTT.

The chain joins TRBV6-2 or TRBV6-3 to TRBJ2-1; TRBD2 aligns across 8 bases. Per germline, CDR1 MNHEY and CDR2 SVGEGT. The J segment lost 7 bases and the V segment lost 1 base, leaving 6 bases of the junction unmatched. There are 15 residues in the CDR3. The DNA for the CDR3 is TGTGCCAGCAGTTACTTTCGGGGGGGTAGGAATGAGCAGTTCTTC. This translates into CASSYFRGGRNEQFF.

V gene TRBV4-1 combines with J gene TRBJ2-7; TRBD2 matches 10 bases. V lost 1 base and J lost 5; bases outside the gene matches: 11. The CDR3 spans 17 residues. CDR1 and CDR2 (germline): MGHRA, YSYEKL. The CDR3 sequence: CASSQVKLAGEGNEQYF. As DNA, the CDR3 is TGCGCCAGCAGCCAAGTTAAGCTAGCGGGAGAGGGCAACGAGCAGTACTTC.

V usage is TRBV10-3 and J usage is TRBJ1-2; possible D gene TRBD1, 5 bases. The CDR3 has 13 amino acids. Germline V gene lookup returns CDR1 ENHRY and CDR2 SYGVKD. The V end was cut by 5 bases, the J end by 5 bases, with 12 bases between. The CDR3 sequence: CAISSPGRYGYTF. In DNA, the CDR3 is TGTGCCATCAGTAGCCCAGGGCGGTATGGCTACACCTTC.

The chain is built from TRBV5-1 and TRBJ2-1; D gene uncertain. CDR3 length equals 15 residues. CDR1 and CDR2 (germline): SGHRS, YFSETQ. Trimming stripped 0 bases from V and 1 base from J, with 8 bases between. CDR3 sequence (DNA): TGCGCCAGCAGCTTGGAGACTCGGTCCTACAATGAGCAGTTCTTC. It yields the protein CASSLETRSYNEQFF. The variable domain in full, completed from reference TRBV5-1 and TRBJ2-1, reads KAGVTQTPRYLIKTRGQQVTLSCSPISGHRSVSWYQQTPGQGLQFLFEYFSETQRNKGNFPGRFSGRQFSNSRSEMNVSTLELGDSALYLCASSLETRSYNEQFFGPGTRLTVL.

Comment on this clonotype: One junction end disagrees with the germline gene, perhaps due to a read error. The chain combines TRBV11-2 with TRBJ2-4; the match to TRBD1 covers 8 bases. Germline V CDR1 and CDR2: SGHAT, FQNNGV. The CDR3 runs to 20 residues. The CDR3 here is CACSLQVDRGVGLAKNIQYF. Written as DNA, the CDR3 is TGTGCCTGCAGCTTGCAAGTCGACAGGGGAGTGGGCCTAGCCAAAAACATTCAGTACTTC.

This clonotype was detected only a few times. The chain joins TRBV29-1 to TRBJ1-1, with 8 bases fitting TRBD1. Germline loops: CDR1 SQVTM, CDR2 ANQGSEA. This CDR3 region has 18 residues. Losses at the gene ends were 4 bases for V and 5 bases for J; bases not matched to a gene: 21. The CDR3 DNA follows: TGCAGCGTTGCTGGCAGGGGGCTTTCAGAGGCCGGCGGTACTGAAGCTTTCTTT. This gives the protein CSVAGRGLSEAGGTEAFF.

The V and J genes are TRBV5-6 and TRBJ2-7; 8 bases map to TRBD2. The CDR3 has 16 amino acids. Germline V CDR1 and CDR2: SGHDT, YYEEEE. The J segment lost 0 bases and the V segment lost 4 bases, leaving 9 bases of the junction unmatched. The CDR3: CASSIRSGGRSYEQYF. As DNA, the CDR3 is TGTGCCAGCAGCATTAGGAGCGGGGGCCGCTCCTACGAGCAGTACTTC. The full variable domain, in which reference TRBV5-6 and TRBJ2-7 provide the parts outside the CDR3, is DAGVTQSPTHLIKTRGQQVTLRCSPKSGHDTVSWYQQALGQGPQFIFQYYEEEERQRGNFPDRFSGHQFPNYSSELNVNALLLGDSALYLCASSIRSGGRSYEQYFGPGTRLTVT.

The CDR3: CASRGTGGRTQHF. The CDR3, as DNA: TGTGCCAGCAGGGGGACAGGGGGAAGGACCCAGCATTTT. The J gene is TRBJ1-5, the V gene TRBV2; 11 positions agree with TRBD1. This CDR3 has 13 amino acids. V was pared by 6 bases and J by 11 bases, with 6 bases of the junction left unmatched. In germline, CDR1 is SNHLY, CDR2 FYNNEI.

The chain has TRBV12-3 or TRBV12-4 and TRBJ1-1, with TRBD1 matching over 7 bases. This CDR3 region has 15 residues. The V gene end was trimmed by 6 bases and the J gene end by 1 base; junction bases not matched to a gene: 8. CDR3 DNA sequence: TGTGCCAGCAGAAGGGCAGGGGGTCCGAACACTGAAGCTTTCTTT. Amino acid sequence: CASRRAGGPNTEAFF.

The rearrangement joins TRBV10-3 to TRBJ1-2; no clear D. Trimming removed 8 bases at V and 3 bases at J, with 13 bases between. Germline CDR1 is ENHRY and CDR2 is SYGVKD. The CDR3 has 13 amino acids. CDR3 coding DNA: TGTGCCATCGGACCTGAATCACACTATGGCTACACCTTC. It encodes CAIGPESHYGYTF.

The chain employs TRBV3-1 and TRBJ2-7, with a tentative D call TRBD1 (6 bases). The CDR3 contains 15 residues. V was cut by 0 bases and J by 4 bases, with 13 bases left in between. The germline V gene has CDR1 LGHDT and CDR2 YNNKEL (reference sequence). The CDR3 nucleotides are TGTGCCAGCAGCCAAGAAGGACAGTTGCTTTACGAGCAGTACTTC. This gives the protein CASSQEGQLLYEQYF.

As DNA, the CDR3 is TGTGCCAGCAGCCCCGAGTCCGGGACAGCGAAATATCCGGGGGCCAACGTCCTGACTTTC. Amino acids: CASSPESGTAKYPGANVLTF. This chain links TRBV9 with TRBJ2-6; 7 bases fit TRBD1. CDR3 size: 20 residues. The V gene's germline CDR1 is SGDLS and CDR2 YYNGEE. Germline trimming cut 4 bases from V and 4 bases from J; bases unmatched to any gene: 20.

V and J are TRBV5-1 and TRBJ2-1; tentatively, D is TRBD1 or TRBD2 (6 bases each). The CDR3 length is 15 residues. V was trimmed by 2 bases and J by 5 bases, leaving 14 bases between them. Per the germline V gene, CDR1 is SGHRS and CDR2 is YFSETQ. The CDR3: CASSFGGTTNNEQFF. Here the CDR3 DNA reads TGCGCCAGCAGCTTTGGAGGGACAACCAACAATGAGCAGTTCTTC.

The chain combines TRBV25-1 with TRBJ2-1; no definite D call. Trimming cost V 7 bases and J 4 bases, with 5 bases left between them. The CDR3 sequence is 11 residues long. Germline loops: CDR1 MGHDK, CDR2 SYGVNS. CDR3 sequence: CASNKYNEQFF. The DNA of the CDR3 is TGTGCCAGCAACAAGTACAATGAGCAGTTCTTC.

This clonotype turned up a few times. This chain links TRBV29-1 with TRBJ2-1, with 13 bases aligning to TRBD2. The CDR3 length is 15 residues. Germline V gene data show CDR1 as SQVTM and CDR2 as ANQGSEA. The ends lost 7 bases at V and 12 bases at J; junction bases unmatched: 15. The CDR3 nucleotides read TGCAGCGCCCGCGTCCTCCCACTAGCGGGGGGGGGGCAGTTCTTC. Amino acids: CSARVLPLAGGGQFF.

This clonotype was counted a single time. This sequence joins TRBV24-1 and TRBJ2-1; TRBD2 matches 10 bases. CDR3 size: 16 residues. The V gene end was trimmed by 3 bases and the J gene end by 5 bases; junction bases not matched to a gene: 6. Per germline, CDR1 KGHDR and CDR2 SFDVKD. The CDR3 reads CATSDEATSGNNEQFF. CDR3 coding DNA: TGTGCCACCAGTGATGAGGCCACTAGCGGGAACAATGAGCAGTTCTTC.

In its sample, this clonotype was seen once. V and J are TRBV3-1 and TRBJ1-6; D is possibly TRBD1 (6 bases). The V gene lost 1 base and the J gene lost 7 bases, with 11 bases spanning the gap. The CDR3 has 15 amino acids. The germline V gene has CDR1 LGHDT and CDR2 YNNKEL (reference sequence). CDR3 nucleotides: TGTGCCAGCAGCCAAGTTTCAGGGGTGAATTCACCCCTCCACTTT. It specifies CASSQVSGVNSPLHF.

This clonotype has a handful of counts. V usage is TRBV28 and J usage is TRBJ1-6, with 7 bases that match TRBD1. CDR1 and CDR2 (germline): MDHEN, SYDVKM. This CDR3 has 15 residues. Trimming cost V 8 bases and J 10 bases; bases outside gene matches: 14. For the CDR3, the DNA is TGTGCCAGCGCTATTGACAGGGCCGTTTTGTCACCCCTCCACTTT. Protein: CASAIDRAVLSPLHF.

The chain recombines TRBV14 with TRBJ2-2, with 8 positions matching TRBD1. Per the germline V gene, CDR1 is SGHDN and CDR2 is FVKESK. This CDR3 is 15 amino acids long. V shed 6 bases and J 2 bases; nucleotides not matched to a gene: 5. The CDR3 sequence: CASRQTGGNTGELFF. CDR3 nucleotide sequence: TGTGCCAGCAGACAAACAGGGGGTAACACCGGGGAGCTGTTTTTT.

The V gene is TRBV7-2, the J gene TRBJ1-2, with a tentative D call TRBD1 (5 bases). V dropped 1 base and J dropped 8 bases, with 17 bases sitting between them. This CDR3 contains 15 residues. Germline V lookup: CDR1 SGHTA, CDR2 FQGNSA. DNA for the CDR3: TGTGCCAGCAGCTTAGACACCGCAGGGTTTGGGGGCTACACCTTC. The encoded protein is CASSLDTAGFGGYTF.

The chain combines TRBV11-2 with TRBJ2-7; 7 nucleotides agree with TRBD2. The junction had 2 bases not matched to a gene; V was cut back by 3 bases and J by 3 bases. CDR3 length: 13 residues. Germline V lookup: CDR1 SGHAT, CDR2 FQNNGV. CDR3 amino acids: CASSFGLVYEQYF. The CDR3 bases are TGTGCCAGCAGCTTTGGACTAGTCTACGAGCAGTACTTC.

V gene TRBV27 combines with J gene TRBJ2-7, with 7 bases matching TRBD1. Germline V gene lookup returns CDR1 MNHEY and CDR2 SMNVEV (reference sequence). Trimming took 3 bases from V and 1 from J; bases not matched to a gene: 3. The CDR3 runs to 14 residues. CDR3 amino acids: CASSLDRKSYEQYF. In DNA form, the CDR3 reads TGTGCCAGCAGTTTGGACAGGAAATCCTACGAGCAGTACTTC.

This sequence joins TRBV25-1 and TRBJ2-5; 9 bases map to TRBD1. Trimming cost V 5 bases and J 11 bases; bases outside gene matches: 15. The CDR3 is 15 residues long. Germline V gene lookup returns CDR1 MGHDK and CDR2 SYGVNS. CDR3 loop: CASSTPGQGVTEQYF. The CDR3, as DNA: TGTGCCAGCAGTACACCGGGACAGGGCGTAACTGAGCAGTACTTC.

The chain employs TRBV2 and TRBJ2-5, with D tentatively TRBD2 (7 bases). The ends were cut back, 1 base at V and 5 bases at J, with 11 bases in the middle. Per germline, CDR1 SNHLY and CDR2 FYNNEI. This CDR3 comprises 14 residues. CDR3 amino acids: CASSEEKGGETQYF. The DNA of the CDR3 is TGTGCCAGCAGTGAAGAGAAGGGGGGGGAGACCCAGTACTTC.

This clonotype was seen a few times. The rearrangement joins TRBV10-3 to TRBJ2-1, with 7 bases aligning to TRBD1. The V gene's germline CDR1 is ENHRY and CDR2 SYGVKD. CDR3 length: 13 amino acids. After removal of 4 bases from V and 6 bases from J, the junction contained 3 bases not matched to a gene. As DNA, the CDR3 is TGTGCCATCAGTGGGACAGGAATCAATGAGCAGTTCTTC. Translation: CAISGTGINEQFF.